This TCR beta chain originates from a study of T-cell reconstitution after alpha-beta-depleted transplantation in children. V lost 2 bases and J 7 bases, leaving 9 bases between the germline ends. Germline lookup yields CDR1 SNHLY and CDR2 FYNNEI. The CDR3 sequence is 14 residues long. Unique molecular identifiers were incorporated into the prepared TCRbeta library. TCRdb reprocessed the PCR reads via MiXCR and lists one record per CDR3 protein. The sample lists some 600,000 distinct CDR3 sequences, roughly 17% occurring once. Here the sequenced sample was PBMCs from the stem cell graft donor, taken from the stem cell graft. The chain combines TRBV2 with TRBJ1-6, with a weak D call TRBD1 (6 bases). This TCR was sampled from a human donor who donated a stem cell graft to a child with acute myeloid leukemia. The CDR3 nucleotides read TGTGCCAGCAGTGAACAGGGGTGGAATTCACCCCTCCACTTT. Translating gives CASSEQGWNSPLHF.